This section outlines one TCR beta chain sequence together with its context. Its specific antigen is unknown. One base away there is no much larger clone; base qualities are not given. This entry belongs to a study of blood T cell repertoires in COVID-19 (TCRdb year 2020). Notes on the research overall: Samples from collaborators originated in the United States, Italy and Spain and spanned both the acute and convalescent phases of COVID-19. The prospective study material was composed of cDNA or gDNA derived from T cells, B-cell-depleted T cells, or PBMCs. Subjects who had been exposed to COVID-19, were actively infected with it, or had recovered from it provided the deeply sampled blood TCRbeta repertoires that made up the dataset. A freely available public database, intended as a resource for researchers studying the immune response to SARS-CoV-2, is where the repertoires were released. The samples were drawn from two sources: the first 160 participants of the ongoing ImmuneRACE study, and some 1,300 subjects contributed by 6 global collaborators. Sample metadata almost always included a de-identified subject ID, COVID-19 status, age in years and sex. Where HLA class I and class II types were available, the types were taken from metadata supplied by the sample provider, not from assay-based typing.

TCRbeta CDR3 regions were amplified from genomic DNA using the immunoSEQ Assay, a bias-controlled multiplex PCR. Processing in the source paper ran as follows. Nucleated cell counts per sample were estimated from amplification of reference gene primers within the assay. To quantify the absolute abundance of each unique TCRbeta CDR3 rearrangement, sequence reads were collapsed and filtered. Productive Simpson clonality was computed per sample as the square root of Simpson's diversity index over productive rearrangements. Not all clones reach the TCRdb copy of this immuneACCESS table, which keeps in-frame sequences only. Checked studies attribute under half of the gap to unresolved V genes and leave the rest unexplained. That table gives V, J and clone size, and the DNA gave D and trimming. Within this sample are just over 150,000 clones, with around 87% of them counted one time only. Less than 8% of the sample goes to the ten largest clones.

Study-wide findings and limitations: How much clinical and demographic metadata was included differed by source and by participant, and the metadata was provided uncurated.

Participants in the prospective study were aged about 18 to 95 years, lived in 24 United States geographic areas, and enrolled through a virtual design. In the prospective study, participants were assigned to cohorts based on the clinical history participants reported in a screening survey and a study questionnaire. Recovered participants in ImmuneRACE Cohort 3 were defined as having two consecutive negative NP/OP PCR tests, clearance from a healthcare professional, or resolution of symptoms. Each participant in the prospective study had whole blood, serum and a nasopharyngeal or oropharyngeal swab collected by mobile phlebotomists. Prospective study participants could optionally give additional blood draws and questionnaires over a roughly 2-month period. Before DNA extraction, blood samples from the prospective study were shipped at room temperature or frozen. Trimming removed 4 bases from V and 5 bases from J; the gene matches leave 13 bases unexplained. Measured from the cysteine to the phenylalanine, the CDR3 is 16 residues long. This entry keeps only the CDR3 DNA: 48 bases, framed from base 1. The germline V gene (reference sequence) supplies CDR1 GTSNPN and CDR2 SVGIG.

Specimen: PBMCs or T cells enriched from blood (not recorded which). The sequence came from a woman aged 50 to 60 who had recovered from COVID-19. The chain is assembled from TRBV30 and TRBJ2-5, with TRBD1 identical over 10 junction bases. The CDR3 has the sequence CAWNTGWTGGEETQYF. The nucleotide sequence reads as follows: TGTGCCTGGAACACCGGGTGGACAGGGGGGGAGGAGACCCAGTACTTC.